The clone carrying this T cell receptor (beta chain) was seen at least ten times. From the 5' RACE reads, TCRdb called clonotypes with MiXCR, one entry per CDR3 protein. The data contain 250,000 or so distinct CDR3 sequences, 24% of them singletons. The data derive from a study of CD8 T cells in ankylosing spondylitis. This CDR3 is built from 12 residues. V was clipped by 2 bases and J by 6 bases, with 4 bases between them. In germline, CDR1 is WNHNN, CDR2 SYGVQD (reference sequence). This TCR was recovered from a male donor with ankylosing spondylitis or in good health (not recorded which). The chain recombines TRBV10-1 with TRBJ2-2; D remains unclear. The sample comprised blood, either unsorted or a sorted T cell fraction (not recorded which). The CDR3 sequence is CASSEVAGELFF. The CDR3 DNA sequence: TGCGCCAGCAGTGAGGTGGCCGGGGAGCTGTTTTTT.